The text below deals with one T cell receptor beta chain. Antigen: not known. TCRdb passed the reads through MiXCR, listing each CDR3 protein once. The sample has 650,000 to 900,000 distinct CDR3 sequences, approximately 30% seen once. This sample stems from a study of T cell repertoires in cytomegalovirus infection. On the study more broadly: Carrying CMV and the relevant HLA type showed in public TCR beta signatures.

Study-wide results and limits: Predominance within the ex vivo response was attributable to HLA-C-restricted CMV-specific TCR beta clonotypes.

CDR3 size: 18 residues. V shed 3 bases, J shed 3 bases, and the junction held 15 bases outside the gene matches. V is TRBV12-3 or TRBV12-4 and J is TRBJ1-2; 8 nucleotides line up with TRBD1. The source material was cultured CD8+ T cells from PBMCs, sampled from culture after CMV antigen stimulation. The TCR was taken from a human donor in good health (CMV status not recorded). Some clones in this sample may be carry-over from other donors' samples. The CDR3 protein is CASSLGLIVTGDHYGYTF. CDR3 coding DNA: TGTGCCAGCAGTTTGGGTTTGATAGTGACAGGGGACCACTATGGCTACACCTTC.